What follows are 25 T cell receptor beta chains derived from one specimen sequenced in a study of T cell changes during pregnancy in multiple sclerosis. Assay: immunoSEQ multiplex PCR; the TCRdb copy retains only in-frame clones and omits some. The sample contains about 98,000 clones, around 92% of which appear only once. The material sequenced was peripheral blood, taken after pregnancy. Source of these receptors: a female donor in good health, enrolled as a control in a pregnancy study.

The chain combines TRBV10-3 with TRBJ2-4; D may be TRBD1 (6 bases). Germline-derived CDR1 and CDR2 are ENHRY and SYGVKD. Trimming pared 10 bases from V and 8 bases from J, leaving 18 bases between. CDR3 size: 13 residues. CDR3 amino acids: CATRQALMDIQYF. The CDR3 DNA sequence: TGTGCCACCCGACAGGCCCTGATGGACATTCAGTACTTC.

This chain joins TRBV27 and TRBJ2-2, with 7 bases fitting TRBD1. CDR1 is MNHEY and CDR2 is SMNVEV in the germline V gene (reference sequence). The CDR3 runs to 14 residues. J was trimmed by 5 bases and V by 3 bases; bases with no gene match: 3. The CDR3, as DNA: TGTGCCAGCAGTTTTGGGACAGCTACCGGGGAGCTGTTTTTT. Translating gives CASSFGTATGELFF.

The chain carries TRBV5-1 and TRBJ2-2, with D perhaps matching TRBD2 (6 bases). Trimming left V 2 bases short and J 6 bases short, with 14 bases between. Germline assignment: CDR1 SGHRS and CDR2 YFSETQ. The CDR3 sequence is 15 residues long. CDR3 nucleotides: TGCGCCAGCAGCTTTGAGGGAGGTCGTTCCGGGGAGCTGTTTTTT. This translates into CASSFEGGRSGELFF.

This clone was counted a few times. The rearrangement links TRBV6-5 to TRBJ1-2; D not resolved. This CDR3 has 12 amino acids. CDR1 and CDR2 from the germline V gene are MNHEY and SVGAGI. The V end was cut by 4 bases, the J end by 4 bases, with 7 bases between. The CDR3 DNA is TGTGCCAGCAGTTCCGGACTCTATGGCTACACCTTC. This gives the protein CASSSGLYGYTF.

V usage is TRBV30 and J usage is TRBJ2-3; 8 nucleotides align to TRBD1. Germline V gives CDR1 GTSNPN, CDR2 SVGIG (reference sequence). V shed 3 bases, J shed 2 bases, and the junction held 7 bases outside the gene matches. The length of the CDR3 is 15 residues. The DNA of the CDR3 is TGTGCCTGGAGAGGGACAGGAAGACCCACAGATACGCAGTATTTT. Translation: CAWRGTGRPTDTQYF. Combining the CDR3 with reference TRBV30 and TRBJ2-3 gives the whole variable domain SQTIHQWPATLVQPVGSPLSLECTVEGTSNPNLYWYRQAAGRGLQLLFYSVGIGQISSEVPQNLSASRPQDRQFILSSKKLLLSDSGFYLCAWRGTGRPTDTQYFGPGTRLTVL.

This chain uses TRBV6-5 with TRBJ2-3, with D possibly TRBD1 on 6 matching bases. Germline lookup yields CDR1 MNHEY and CDR2 SVGAGI. Deletions cut 10 bases from V and 0 bases from J, with 14 bases between. This CDR3 is built from 14 residues. CDR3: CATKGHYSTDTQYF. CDR3 coding DNA: TGTGCCACTAAGGGACATTATAGCACAGATACGCAGTATTTT.

V usage is TRBV30 and J usage is TRBJ1-5; no definite D call. V was pared by 0 bases and J by 1 base, with 10 bases between. This CDR3 region has 15 residues. The germline V gene encodes CDR1 GTSNPN and CDR2 SVGIG (reference sequence). The CDR3 sequence is CAWSVLGSSNQPQHF. DNA of the CDR3: TGTGCCTGGAGTGTACTAGGGTCGAGCAATCAGCCCCAGCATTTT.

The chain couples TRBV19 to TRBJ2-3; 8 nucleotides align to TRBD2. This CDR3 comprises 14 residues. Germline CDR1 and CDR2: LNHDA and SQIVND (reference sequence). V lost 5 bases and J lost 5; bases outside the gene matches: 6. CDR3: CASSSGTRGDTQYF. DNA for the CDR3: TGTGCCAGTAGTTCTGGGACTAGAGGAGATACGCAGTATTTT.

The chain is built from TRBV29-1 and TRBJ2-3; no reliable D call. V was clipped by 5 bases and J by 6 bases, with 6 bases between them. This CDR3 contains 10 residues. From germline, CDR1 is SQVTM and CDR2 ANQGSEA. The CDR3 bases are TGCAGCGTTTCATTTGATACGCAGTATTTT. Translation gives CSVSFDTQYF.

This rearrangement joins TRBV11-2 to TRBJ2-5; D is unresolved. The assigned J gene may be wrong: the sequence end matches TRBJ2-7 better. Germline loops: CDR1 SGHAT, CDR2 FQNNGV. The CDR3 spans 14 residues. Written as DNA, the CDR3 is TGTGCCAGCAGCTTAGTCCCCCGCTCCTACGAGCAGTACTTC. Its translation: CASSLVPRSYEQYF.

This rearrangement joins TRBV4-2 to TRBJ2-7, with TRBD2 identical over 10 bases. The length of the CDR3 is 15 residues. Germline-derived CDR1 and CDR2 are LGHNA and YNFKEQ. The junction had 6 bases not matched to a gene; V was cut back by 0 bases and J by 7 bases. The CDR3 spells CASSQDSSGGAEQYF. For the CDR3, the DNA is TGTGCCAGCAGCCAAGATTCAAGCGGGGGGGCAGAGCAGTACTTC.

This rearrangement joins TRBV7-9 to TRBJ1-1, with D perhaps TRBD1 (5 bases). CDR3 length equals 14 residues. Trimming shortened V by 5 bases and J by 6 bases, and 16 bases separated the two germline ends. The V gene's germline CDR1 is SEHNR and CDR2 FQNEAQ (reference sequence). The CDR3 region is CASSAEGIRSEAFF. In DNA, the CDR3 is TGTGCCAGCAGCGCGGAGGGGATTAGGTCTGAAGCTTTCTTT.

The chain uses TRBV7-2 and TRBJ1-2; a possible D gene is TRBD1 (5 bases). Deletions cut 1 base from V and 2 bases from J, with 14 bases between. The germline CDR1 and CDR2 sequences are SGHTA and FQGNSA. The CDR3 has 16 amino acids. CDR3 in DNA: TGTGCCAGCAGCTTAGATCCCATAGACAGAAACTATGGCTACACCTTC. It translates to CASSLDPIDRNYGYTF. The entire variable domain, with the rest obtained from reference TRBV7-2 and TRBJ1-2, is as follows: GAGVSQSPSNKVTEKGKDVELRCDPISGHTALYWYRQSLGQGLEFLIYFQGNSAPDKSGLPSDRFSAERTGGSVSTLTIQRTQQEDSAVYLCASSLDPIDRNYGYTFGSGTRLTVV.

The rearrangement uses TRBV11-2 and TRBJ2-1; 7 bases match TRBD2. In germline, CDR1 is SGHAT, CDR2 FQNNGV. CDR3 length: 19 amino acids. The trim removed 1 base at V and 0 bases at J, leaving 12 bases unmatched. CDR3 in amino acids: CASSLGVSLGLSSYNEQFF. DNA of the CDR3: TGTGCCAGCAGCTTAGGAGTAAGTTTGGGACTATCCTCCTACAATGAGCAGTTCTTC.

V gene TRBV6-5 combines with J gene TRBJ2-7; 7 bases line up with TRBD1. The CDR3 is 16 amino acids. J gave up 0 bases and V 4 bases, and 9 bases lay outside the gene matches. Germline V gene sequence: CDR1 MNHEY, CDR2 SVGAGI. The CDR3 spells CASSSYETGNSYEQYF. The CDR3 bases are TGTGCCAGCAGTTCCTATGAGACAGGGAACTCCTACGAGCAGTACTTC.

The chain has TRBV7-8 and TRBJ2-7, with TRBD1 matching over 7 bases. Germline CDR1 is SGHVS and CDR2 is FQNEAQ. Losses at the gene ends were 4 bases for V and 2 bases for J; bases not matched to a gene: 2. This CDR3 contains 13 residues. CDR3 bases: TGTGCCAGCAGCTCGACAGGGACCTACGAGCAGTACTTC. Protein sequence: CASSSTGTYEQYF.

This clone has a single count. This chain uses TRBV5-1 with TRBJ1-2; D is uncertain. The CDR3 sequence is 14 residues long. V gave up 5 bases and J gave up 2 bases, with 13 bases separating them. Germline CDR1 is SGHRS and CDR2 is YFSETQ. For the CDR3, the DNA is TGCGCCAGCAGTCCCGGCGGGATCAACTATGGCTACACCTTC. Translating it yields CASSPGGINYGYTF.

V gene TRBV7-9 combines with J gene TRBJ1-1, with no clear D. The CDR3 is 13 amino acids. V lost 2 bases, J lost 1 base, and 5 bases lay in between. Germline-derived CDR1 and CDR2 are SEHNR and FQNEAQ (reference sequence). The CDR3 DNA follows: TGTGCCAGCAGCTTACTCGGGAACACTGAAGCTTTCTTT. Amino acid sequence: CASSLLGNTEAFF.

The genes are TRBV5-1 and TRBJ2-1; weak D call: TRBD2 (6 bases). CDR1 SGHRS and CDR2 YFSETQ come from the germline V gene. Deletions cut 5 bases from V and 9 bases from J, with 12 bases between. The CDR3 length is 12 residues. The CDR3 nucleotides are TGCGCCAGCAGTCTAGCGAGTGCTGAGCAGTTCTTC. Encoded protein: CASSLASAEQFF.

CDR3 nucleotide sequence: TGTGCCAGCAGTGAGGACAGTCACTACGAGCAGTACTTC. This encodes CASSEDSHYEQYF. The V call is TRBV6-1, the J call TRBJ2-7; perhaps TRBD1 as D (6 bases). Per germline, CDR1 MNHNS and CDR2 SASEGT. This CDR3 is built from 13 residues. Trimming removed 3 bases from V and 3 bases from J, with 9 bases in between.

The chain employs TRBV15 and TRBJ1-2; 7 nucleotides align to TRBD1. The V gene end was trimmed by 3 bases and the J gene end by 1 base; junction bases not matched to a gene: 2. The CDR3 totals 14 residues. Germline values: CDR1 LNHNV, CDR2 YYDKDF (reference sequence). The CDR3 coding sequence is TGTGCCACCAGCAGGACAGGGTTTAACTATGGCTACACCTTC. Translation gives CATSRTGFNYGYTF.

In its sample, this clone was seen once. The V gene is TRBV5-1, the J gene TRBJ2-5; D not resolved. The germline V gene encodes CDR1 SGHRS and CDR2 YFSETQ. V dropped 0 bases and J dropped 1 base, with 7 bases sitting between them. This CDR3 has 14 amino acids. CDR3 DNA: TGCGCCAGCAGCTTGGGGCAGATCCAAGAGACCCAGTACTTC. This codes for CASSLGQIQETQYF.

This chain uses TRBV27 with TRBJ1-2, with D uncertain. V shed 2 bases and J shed 3 bases, with 7 bases lying between them. The CDR3 totals 13 residues. The germline CDR1 and CDR2 sequences are MNHEY and SMNVEV (reference sequence). The CDR3 protein is CASSLASDYGYTF. Written as DNA, the CDR3 is TGTGCCAGCAGTTTAGCCAGTGACTATGGCTACACCTTC.

For this clone: Relative to the germline gene, one junction end is altered; a read error may explain this. This chain links TRBV10-3 with TRBJ1-3; no reliable D call. Germline V CDR1 and CDR2: ENHRY, SYGVKD. The CDR3 runs 12 residues. The CDR3 protein is CAIRGPGNTIYF. For the CDR3, the DNA is TGTGCCATCAGGGGCCCTGGGAACACCATATATTTT.

This clone has a single count. V and J are TRBV7-9 and TRBJ1-1; D is perhaps TRBD1 (6 bases). Trimming cost V 2 bases and J 1 base, with 11 bases left between them. This CDR3 is built from 15 residues. Germline CDR1 and CDR2: SEHNR and FQNEAQ (reference sequence). CDR3 region: CASSLRGWENTEAFF. CDR3 DNA: TGTGCCAGCAGCTTAAGGGGGTGGGAGAACACTGAAGCTTTCTTT.